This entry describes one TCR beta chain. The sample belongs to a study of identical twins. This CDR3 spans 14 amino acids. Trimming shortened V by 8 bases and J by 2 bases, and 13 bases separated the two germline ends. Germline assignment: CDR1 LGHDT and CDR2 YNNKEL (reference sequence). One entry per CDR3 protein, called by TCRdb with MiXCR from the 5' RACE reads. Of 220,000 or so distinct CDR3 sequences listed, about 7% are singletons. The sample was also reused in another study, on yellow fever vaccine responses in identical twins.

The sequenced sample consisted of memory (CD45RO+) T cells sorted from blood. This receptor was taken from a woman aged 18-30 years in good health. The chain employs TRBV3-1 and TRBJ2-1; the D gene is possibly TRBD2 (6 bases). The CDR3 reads CASALAGPYNEQFF. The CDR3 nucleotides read TGTGCCAGCGCCCTTGCGGGGCCCTACAATGAGCAGTTCTTC.